These T cell receptor beta chains were read from a single sample in a study of identical twins. From the 5' RACE reads, TCRdb called clonotypes with MiXCR, one entry per CDR3 protein. The top ten hold more than 0.25% of the sample, which has 1.5 million to 2 million distinct CDR3 sequences, under 35% seen once. The sample was cord blood. These receptors were taken from a newborn girl in good health. CDR3s include the opening cysteine and the closing phenylalanine or tryptophan. A D gene is named only where the DNA matches it firmly. Clone sizes are given selectively: once, few, many, or a class where the clone is expanded.

size,J,V,D,CDR3,DNA
.,TRBJ2-7,TRBV2,TRBD2,CASTLGRGLYEQYF,TGTGCCAGCACCTTGGGGAGGGGTCTCTACGAGCAGTACTTC
.,TRBJ1-5,TRBV28,.,CASTAAPRPQHF,TGTGCCAGCACGGCAGCCCCCAGGCCCCAGCATTTT
.,TRBJ1-2,TRBV5-6,.,CASSHDWVDYGYTF,TGTGCCAGCAGCCACGACTGGGTTGACTATGGCTACACCTTC
few,TRBJ2-5,TRBV28,TRBD1,CASSLWTGLLGETQYF,TGTGCCAGCAGTTTATGGACAGGGCTCCTCGGAGAGACCCAGTACTTC
.,TRBJ1-6,TRBV6-6,TRBD1,CASSYSGTGASPLHF,TGTGCCAGCAGTTACTCTGGGACAGGTGCATCACCCCTCCACTTT
few,TRBJ1-5,TRBV28,TRBD1,CASSTPGGHSNQPQHF,TGTGCCAGCAGTACCCCAGGGGGTCATAGCAATCAGCCCCAGCATTTT
many,TRBJ1-2,TRBV20-1,.,CSASFRTAIYGYTF,TGCAGTGCTAGTTTCCGGACAGCGATTTATGGCTACACCTTC
few,TRBJ2-3,TRBV7-2,TRBD2,CASSLAGTSGRDTQYF,TGTGCCAGCAGCTTAGCAGGGACTAGCGGGAGGGATACGCAGTATTTT
.,TRBJ1-4,TRBV27,.,CASRRTTNEKLFF,TGTGCCAGCCGACGGACAACTAATGAAAAACTGTTTTTT
.,TRBJ2-2,TRBV29-1,TRBD1,CSVEDRETGGRTGELFF,TGCAGCGTTGAAGATCGGGAGACAGGGGGTCGGACCGGGGAGCTGTTTTTT
few,TRBJ1-4,TRBV29-1,TRBD1,CSVGTRGGKLFF,TGCAGCGTTGGGACCAGGGGGGGAAAACTGTTTTTT
few,TRBJ2-2,TRBV10-3,TRBD2,CAIRTSNTGELFF,TGTGCCATCAGGACTAGCAACACCGGGGAGCTGTTTTTT
.,TRBJ2-1,TRBV20-1,.,CSVRLGTWNEQFF,TGCAGTGTTAGACTAGGAACCTGGAATGAGCAGTTCTTC
.,TRBJ1-1,TRBV12-3/TRBV12-4,TRBD1,CASSLGAGDRDRGTEAFF,TGTGCCAGCAGTTTAGGGGCTGGGGACAGGGATCGCGGCACTGAAGCTTTCTTT
few,TRBJ2-4,TRBV20-1,.,CSANRGSKNIQYF,TGCAGTGCTAACCGCGGATCCAAAAACATTCAGTACTTC
many,TRBJ2-7,TRBV5-5,TRBD2,CASSSEAGVASYEQYF,TGTGCCAGCAGCTCTGAAGCGGGAGTCGCCTCATACGAGCAGTACTTC
few,TRBJ2-5,TRBV9,TRBD1,CASSVGDSLKYQETQYF,TGTGCCAGCAGCGTTGGGGACAGCTTAAAGTACCAAGAGACCCAGTACTTC
.,TRBJ1-1,TRBV11-2,.,CASRAQSSTEAFF,TGTGCCAGCAGAGCCCAATCGAGCACTGAAGCTTTCTTT
few,TRBJ2-5,TRBV18,.,CASSPPGPREGTQYF,TGTGCCAGCTCACCACCGGGACCCCGAGAAGGGACCCAGTACTTC
few,TRBJ2-3,TRBV27,TRBD1,CASSFQTQGRNTQYF,TGTGCCAGCAGTTTCCAAACACAGGGGCGGAATACGCAGTATTTT
many,TRBJ2-1,TRBV29-1,TRBD2,CSVPGTSGMRDEQFF,TGCAGCGTTCCCGGGACTAGCGGGATGAGGGATGAGCAGTTCTTC
.,TRBJ2-1,TRBV5-1,.,CASSPAKGNEQFF,TGCGCCAGCAGCCCTGCAAAGGGGAATGAGCAGTTCTTC
few,TRBJ2-1,TRBV6-1,TRBD1,CASSNPGQGRNEQFF,TGTGCCAGCAGTAATCCGGGACAGGGTCGCAATGAGCAGTTCTTC
few,TRBJ2-7,TRBV12-3/TRBV12-4,.,CASSLAGRAIISYEQYF,TGTGCCAGCAGTTTGGCTGGCAGGGCAATTATCTCCTACGAGCAGTACTTC
.,TRBJ2-1,TRBV20-1,TRBD2,CSARPGLAAYNEQFF,TGCAGTGCTAGACCGGGACTAGCGGCTTACAATGAGCAGTTCTTC
few,TRBJ2-2,TRBV20-1,TRBD1,CSARSGTGRTGELFF,TGCAGTGCTAGATCCGGGACAGGGAGGACCGGGGAGCTGTTTTTT
.,TRBJ1-6,TRBV4-2,TRBD1,CASSQVRQGALPPLHF,TGTGCCAGCAGCCAAGTGAGGCAGGGGGCGCTTCCACCCCTCCACTTT
.,TRBJ2-3,TRBV6-5,TRBD2,CASSYISGSTDTQYF,TGTGCCAGCAGTTACATTAGCGGGAGCACAGATACGCAGTATTTT
.,TRBJ2-1,TRBV20-1,.,CRSGRSSYNEQFF,TGCAGAAGCGGAAGGAGCTCCTACAATGAGCAGTTCTTC
few,TRBJ2-5,TRBV6-4,TRBD1,CASSAGTGGYNEQYF,TGTGCCAGCAGTGCCGGGACAGGGGGTTACAATGAGCAGTACTTC
.,TRBJ2-3,TRBV3-1,TRBD2,CASSQPNFLAGGTDTQYF,TGTGCCAGCAGCCAACCAAATTTCCTAGCGGGGGGAACAGATACGCAGTATTTT
.,TRBJ2-1,TRBV28,.,CASSSFGSYNEQFF,TGTGCCAGCAGTTCGTTCGGGAGTTACAATGAGCAGTTCTTC
.,TRBJ2-6,TRBV5-1,.,CASSLDRGPSGANVLTF,TGCGCCAGCAGCTTGGACAGAGGCCCCTCTGGGGCCAACGTCCTGACTTTC
.,TRBJ2-1,TRBV7-2,.,CASSLGTGGFNSYNEQFF,TGTGCCAGCAGCTTAGGGACTGGCGGATTTAACTCCTACAATGAGCAGTTCTTC
many,TRBJ2-5,TRBV3-1,.,CASSQSETQYF,TGTGCCAGCAGCCAATCCGAGACCCAGTACTTC
few,TRBJ1-3,TRBV5-1,.,CASSLAGHSGNTIYF,TGCGCCAGCAGCTTGGCAGGACACTCTGGAAACACCATATATTTT
.,TRBJ2-4,TRBV6-1,TRBD1,CASSIIRGRAKNIQYF,TGTGCCAGCAGTATCATCAGGGGGCGGGCCAAAAACATTCAGTACTTC
few,TRBJ2-1,TRBV27,TRBD2,CASSLSAAGGGNEQFF,TGTGCCAGCAGTTTATCGGCAGCGGGAGGGGGCAATGAGCAGTTCTTC
many,TRBJ2-7,TRBV28,TRBD2,CASSFGLGVYEQYF,TGTGCCAGCAGCTTTGGACTAGGGGTCTACGAGCAGTACTTC
.,TRBJ2-1,TRBV28,TRBD2,CASSSGLAGVFEYNEQFF,TGTGCCAGCAGTTCGGGACTAGCGGGAGTCTTTGAATACAATGAGCAGTTCTTC
.,TRBJ2-1,TRBV4-1,.,CASSKWRLVSYNEQFF,TGCGCCAGCAGCAAGTGGAGACTAGTAAGCTACAATGAGCAGTTCTTC
many,TRBJ2-3,TRBV24-1,.,CATSDRNTDTQYF,TGTGCCACCAGTGACAGGAACACAGATACGCAGTATTTT
many,TRBJ2-7,TRBV12-3/TRBV12-4,.,CASSLGSSYYEQYF,TGTGCCAGCAGTTTAGGGAGTTCGTACTACGAGCAGTACTTC
.,TRBJ1-4,TRBV5-1,TRBD1,CASSLVGRGREKLFF,TGCGCCAGCAGCTTGGTGGGCAGGGGGCGAGAAAAACTGTTTTTT
.,TRBJ1-2,TRBV12-3/TRBV12-4,TRBD1,CASRLRDRGYGYTF,TGTGCCAGCAGGCTACGGGACAGGGGCTATGGCTACACCTTC
few,TRBJ2-1,TRBV10-3,.,CASAPYSYNEQFF,TGTGCCAGCGCTCCCTACAGCTACAATGAGCAGTTCTTC
few,TRBJ2-5,TRBV2,TRBD1,CASSDRGRMSNEQYF,TGTGCCAGCAGTGACAGGGGGCGGATGTCGAATGAGCAGTACTTC
.,TRBJ2-5,TRBV7-2,.,CASSSISYNEQYF,TGTGCCAGCAGCTCGATATCCTACAATGAGCAGTACTTC
.,TRBJ2-3,TRBV11-1,.,CASSLARGRADTQYF,TGTGCCAGCAGCTTAGCACGGGGAAGGGCAGATACGCAGTATTTT
.,TRBJ2-1,TRBV7-2,.,CASSLVNRGNNEQFF,TGTGCCAGCAGCTTAGTGAACAGAGGAAACAATGAGCAGTTCTTC
few,TRBJ1-6,TRBV4-1,TRBD1,CASSRIYRGRENSPLHF,TGCGCCAGCAGCCGAATATACAGGGGGCGCGAGAATTCACCCCTCCACTTT
.,TRBJ2-5,TRBV19,.,CASSWGITEETQYF,TGTGCCAGTAGTTGGGGGATCACGGAAGAGACCCAGTACTTC
.,TRBJ2-7,TRBV30,.,CAWSHRGGEQYF,TGTGCCTGGAGCCACAGGGGGGGCGAGCAGTACTTC
once,TRBJ1-1,TRBV7-9,TRBD1,CASSLRDRQGARTEAFF,TGTGCCAGCAGTTTAAGAGACCGACAGGGGGCGCGGACTGAAGCTTTCTTT
many,TRBJ2-7,TRBV6-2/TRBV6-3,TRBD2,CASSYGSGVFSYEQYF,TGTGCCAGCAGTTACGGAAGCGGGGTCTTTTCCTACGAGCAGTACTTC
.,TRBJ2-4,TRBV2,.,CASSTTGNHNIQYF,TGTGCCAGCAGTACCACAGGGAACCACAACATTCAGTACTTC
.,TRBJ1-5,TRBV28,TRBD1,CASETGANQPQHF,TGTGCCAGCGAGACAGGGGCCAATCAGCCCCAGCATTTT
.,TRBJ1-6,TRBV5-1,.,CASSLGNTNSPLHF,TGCGCCAGCAGCTTGGGTAACACGAATTCACCCCTCCACTTT
few,TRBJ2-7,TRBV7-8,.,CASSLDRAASYEQYF,TGTGCCAGCAGCTTAGATCGGGCTGCCTCCTACGAGCAGTACTTC